A single sample is the source of the 30 T cell receptor beta chains below, sequenced in a study of T cells in Graves' hyperthyroidism and ophthalmopathy. TCR beta CDR3 region amplification was performed from RNA transcripts. The TCR CDR3 was amplified in a first-round RT-PCR using the HTBI primer set. TCRdb redid the calling of the multiplex PCR reads with MiXCR, one entry per CDR3 protein. The table has 45,000 or so distinct CDR3 sequences, 45% to 50% seen once. Sequencing used peripheral blood or thyroid tissue (not recorded which). The receptors stem from a woman aged 50 to 65 with Graves' hyperthyroidism.

V and J are TRBV10-3 and TRBJ1-2; 7 bases are a match to TRBD1. V was clipped by 9 bases and J by 8 bases; unmatched bases: 6. Per germline, CDR1 ENHRY and CDR2 SYGVKD. CDR3 length: 11 residues. The CDR3 region is CAIYRGSGYTF. CDR3 bases: TGTGCCATTTACAGGGGTTCCGGCTACACCTTC.

This clonotype was picked up many times. J is TRBJ1-1 and V is TRBV7-2, with 7 bases lining up with TRBD1. The CDR3 length is 14 residues. Germline-derived CDR1 and CDR2 are SGHTA and FQGNSA. V lost 2 bases to trimming and J lost 10 bases; unmatched junction nucleotides: 10. The CDR3 bases are TGTGCCAGCAGCTTAAGGGAGGGGGCTGGCGGAGCTTTCTTT. Protein: CASSLREGAGGAFF.

The chain joins TRBV7-6 to TRBJ1-2; 8 bases align to TRBD1. The CDR3 sequence is 16 residues long. Germline V CDR1 and CDR2: SGHVS, FNYEAQ. J was trimmed by 3 bases and V by 2 bases; bases with no gene match: 8. This CDR3 reads CASSLLGPGGDYGYTF. DNA of the CDR3: TGTGCCAGCAGCTTACTGGGTCCAGGGGGCGACTATGGCTACACCTTC. Combining the CDR3 with reference TRBV7-6 and TRBJ1-2 gives the whole variable domain GAGVSQSPRYKVTKRGQDVALRCDPISGHVSLYWYRQALGQGPEFLTYFNYEAQQDKSGLPNDRFSAERPEGSISTLTIQRTEQRDSAMYRCASSLLGPGGDYGYTFGSGTRLTVV.

This clonotype was counted a few times. The V call is TRBV29-1, the J call TRBJ2-7; 10 bases map to TRBD1. V shed 6 bases and J 5 bases; nucleotides not matched to a gene: 7. The CDR3 runs to 13 residues. The germline gives CDR1 SQVTM, CDR2 ANQGSEA. Here the CDR3 reads CSVMGQGFNEQYF. CDR3 coding DNA: TGCAGCGTGATGGGACAGGGGTTCAACGAGCAGTACTTC.

In this sample, this clonotype turned up many times. A single base separates this from a much larger clone, so it may be a read error. The chain links TRBV7-2 to TRBJ1-2; TRBD1 might be the D (5 bases). With 4 bases removed from V and 3 bases from J, the gap between germline ends came to 12 bases. The germline gives CDR1 SGHTA, CDR2 FQGNSA. The CDR3 covers 14 residues. The CDR3, as DNA: TGTGCCAGCAGCTCCCTGGGGCCGGACTATGGCTACACCTTC. This codes for CASSSLGPDYGYTF.

This clonotype was detected many times. The chain joins TRBV13 to TRBJ2-7; D unclear. V was pared by 2 bases and J by 3 bases, with 5 bases between. This CDR3 is 12 amino acids long. In germline, CDR1 is PRHDT, CDR2 FYEKMQ (reference sequence). The CDR3 spells CASSLTGYEQYF. The CDR3 bases are TGTGCCAGCAGCTTAACCGGCTACGAGCAGTACTTC.

This clonotype was recorded many times. The V and J genes are TRBV28 and TRBJ1-5; D is ambiguous. The CDR3 consists of 11 residues. From germline, CDR1 is MDHEN and CDR2 SYDVKM. Between the trimmed V and J ends, which lost 6 bases and 4 bases, there was a span of 4 bases. CDR3 in DNA: TGTGCCAGCAGCAGAAATCAGCCCCAGCATTTT. Translated: CASSRNQPQHF.

There are many counts of this clonotype. The chain has TRBV6-6 and TRBJ2-7; D possibly corresponds to TRBD2 (6 bases). Per germline, CDR1 MNHNY and CDR2 SVGAGI (reference sequence). Trimming removed 0 bases from V and 3 bases from J, with 9 bases in between. The CDR3 totals 14 residues. The CDR3 DNA sequence: TGTGCCAGCAGTTACTCGGGGGGAGGCTACGAGCAGTACTTC. This sequence encodes CASSYSGGGYEQYF.

V usage is TRBV15 and J usage is TRBJ1-2, with a weak D call TRBD1 (6 bases). Trimming took 1 base from V and 8 from J, leaving 11 bases between them. CDR1 is LNHNV and CDR2 is YYDKDF in the germline V gene (reference sequence). The CDR3 consists of 13 residues. The CDR3 loop reads CATSRVRGYGYTF. The CDR3 DNA is TGTGCCACCAGCAGAGTCAGGGGCTACGGCTACACCTTC.

The chain links TRBV19 to TRBJ1-1, with TRBD1 matching 10 bases. Germline-derived CDR1 and CDR2 are LNHDA and SQIVND (reference sequence). Trimming removed 7 bases from V and 4 bases from J; junction bases left unmatched: 3. The CDR3 totals 13 residues. The CDR3 sequence: CASNRDRGTEAFF. CDR3 in DNA: TGTGCCAGTAACCGGGACAGGGGCACTGAAGCTTTCTTT.

This clonotype was picked up many times. The chain employs TRBV5-1 and TRBJ2-2; a possible D gene is TRBD1 (6 bases). The germline CDR1 and CDR2 sequences are SGHRS and YFSETQ. The CDR3 runs to 17 residues. V was cut by 6 bases and J by 0 bases, with 18 bases left in between. CDR3 in amino acids: CASTPWKGEPNTGELFF. The CDR3 coding sequence is TGCGCCAGCACCCCTTGGAAGGGGGAACCGAACACCGGGGAGCTGTTTTTT.

The chain links TRBV15 to TRBJ2-7, with 7 nucleotides matching TRBD1. In germline, CDR1 is LNHNV, CDR2 YYDKDF (reference sequence). The CDR3 length is 14 residues. V lost 3 bases, J lost 4 bases, and 6 bases stayed unmatched. CDR3 sequence (DNA): TGTGCCACCAGCAGTTACAGGGGCCTATACGAGCAGTACTTC. Protein: CATSSYRGLYEQYF.

The chain has TRBV6-1 and TRBJ1-5; perhaps TRBD1 as D (5 bases). The CDR3 sequence is 14 residues long. Germline CDR1 MNHNS, CDR2 SASEGT. The germline V and J ends were trimmed by 1 base and 6 bases, with 10 bases remaining between them. The CDR3 region is CASSEGGGSQPQHF. CDR3 coding DNA: TGTGCCAGCAGTGAAGGTGGGGGAAGTCAGCCCCAGCATTTT.

The V and J genes are TRBV10-1 and TRBJ2-2, with 11 bases that match TRBD2. Per the germline V gene, CDR1 is WNHNN and CDR2 is SYGVQD (reference sequence). The CDR3 is 17 amino acids. V dropped 9 bases and J dropped 4; count of bases not matched to a gene: 13. CDR3 in amino acids: CASTGTSGSRGTGELFF. CDR3 sequence (DNA): TGCGCCAGTACCGGGACTAGCGGCTCCCGGGGCACCGGGGAGCTGTTTTTT.

In regard to this clonotype: As the CDR3 is not closed by the conserved phenylalanine or tryptophan, this likely results from a read error. The chain joins TRBV7-2 to TRBJ1-1, with D unresolved. The CDR3 has 13 residues. V dropped 5 bases and J dropped 5 bases, with 12 bases sitting between them. Germline assignment: CDR1 SGHTA and CDR2 FQGNSA. This CDR3 is CASSADGNTEAFS. The CDR3 DNA is TGTGCCAGCAGCGCTGACGGGAATACTGAAGCTTTCTCT.

A remark on this clonotype: An end of the junction differs from the germline gene, which may be a read error. The chain carries TRBV2 and TRBJ2-5, with 10 bases fitting TRBD1. Germline CDR1 is SNHLY and CDR2 is FYNNEI. This CDR3 contains 15 residues. In nucleotides, the CDR3 is TGTGCCAGCAGTGGGACAGGGGGATACCAAGGGACCCAGTACTTC. The encoded protein is CASSGTGGYQGTQYF.

This chain uses TRBV10-3 with TRBJ2-7; 7 bases are shared with TRBD2. J gave up 0 bases and V 11 bases, and 13 bases lay outside the gene matches. This CDR3 has 15 amino acids. CDR1 ENHRY and CDR2 SYGVKD come from the germline V gene. Here the CDR3 reads CAHSQGGSLSYEQYF. In nucleotides, the CDR3 is TGTGCCCATTCCCAGGGCGGGAGCCTCTCCTACGAGCAGTACTTC.

This clonotype was detected many times. V is TRBV20-1 and J is TRBJ1-5; TRBD1 aligns across 7 bases. This CDR3 has 12 residues. Germline V lookup: CDR1 DFQATT, CDR2 SNEGSKA (reference sequence). V lost 3 bases and J lost 11; bases outside the gene matches: 7. The DNA of the CDR3 is TGCAGTGCTAGCCCCGACAGGGATTCCCAGCATTTT. Its protein product is CSASPDRDSQHF.

The chain employs TRBV20-1 and TRBJ1-4; a possible D gene is TRBD1 (5 bases). CDR1 DFQATT and CDR2 SNEGSKA come from the germline V gene (reference sequence). The CDR3 runs to 15 residues. V lost 0 bases and J 8 bases, leaving 16 bases between the germline ends. CDR3 loop: CSARDRGTPGEKLFF. CDR3 in DNA: TGCAGTGCTAGAGATCGTGGGACTCCGGGGGAAAAACTGTTTTTT.

This clonotype occurred a few times. The chain links TRBV7-2 to TRBJ2-5, with TRBD2 matching 10 bases. Trimming cost V 0 bases and J 3 bases; bases outside gene matches: 4. The CDR3 totals 16 residues. Germline CDR1 and CDR2: SGHTA and FQGNSA. CDR3 loop: CASSLAASGSEETQYF. As DNA, the CDR3 is TGTGCCAGCAGCTTAGCGGCTAGCGGGAGCGAAGAGACCCAGTACTTC.

This chain's CDR3 is CASSYRSGTNPDTQYF. The CDR3 nucleotides read TGTGCCAGCAGTTACAGGTCCGGGACTAATCCAGATACGCAGTATTTT. The rearrangement joins TRBV6-1 to TRBJ2-3; 7 bases are a match to TRBD2. Per the germline V gene, CDR1 is MNHNS and CDR2 is SASEGT. The CDR3 contains 16 residues. V shed 5 bases, J shed 4 bases, and the junction held 12 bases outside the gene matches.

CDR3 sequence (DNA): TGTGCCAGCCGGGGACTAGCGGGAGGTCCCACCGGGGAGCTGTTTTTT. Translated: CASRGLAGGPTGELFF. J is TRBJ2-2 and V is TRBV2; 15 bases map to TRBD2. V lost 8 bases, J lost 4 bases, and 5 bases stayed unmatched. Germline CDR1 and CDR2: SNHLY and FYNNEI. CDR3 length equals 16 residues.

This clonotype showed up many times. This chain links TRBV20-1 with TRBJ2-7, with D possibly being TRBD2 (6 bases). Germline V gene sequence: CDR1 DFQATT, CDR2 SNEGSKA (reference sequence). The V gene lost 3 bases and the J gene lost 7 bases, with 16 bases spanning the gap. The CDR3 loop spans 13 amino acids. The CDR3 DNA reads as TGCAGTGCTAGTGGGGGGACTCTCGGAGAGCAGTACTTC. Its translation: CSASGGTLGEQYF.

This clonotype was recorded at least ten times. The chain links TRBV7-2 to TRBJ2-5; the D is unclear. The V end was cut by 2 bases, the J end by 1 base, with 17 bases between. The V gene's germline CDR1 is SGHTA and CDR2 FQGNSA. The CDR3 runs 17 residues. CDR3 protein: CASSLFPPASLQETQYF. In DNA form, the CDR3 reads TGTGCCAGCAGCTTATTCCCCCCTGCGTCGCTCCAAGAGACCCAGTACTTC.

This chain connects TRBV10-3 to TRBJ2-5, with 9 bases identical to TRBD1. J lost 4 bases, V lost 6 bases, and 6 bases had no gene match. CDR3 length: 14 amino acids. Germline lookup yields CDR1 ENHRY and CDR2 SYGVKD. DNA of the CDR3: TGTGCCATCAGGGCCGGGACAGGGAGAGAGACCCAGTACTTC. Encoded protein: CAIRAGTGRETQYF.

The V and J genes are TRBV19 and TRBJ2-7; 12 bases align to TRBD2. V was clipped by 3 bases and J by 3 bases; unmatched bases: 9. The CDR3 is 17 amino acids. From germline, CDR1 is LNHDA and CDR2 SQIVND (reference sequence). The CDR3 protein is CASSIAGLAGTFYEQYF. CDR3 sequence (DNA): TGTGCCAGTAGTATTGCAGGACTAGCGGGAACTTTCTACGAGCAGTACTTC.

J is TRBJ2-2 and V is TRBV12-3 or TRBV12-4, with TRBD2 identical over 12 bases. This CDR3 comprises 19 residues. The V and J ends lost 5 bases and 4 bases, in that order; junction bases with no gene match: 14. The CDR3 sequence: CASSEGETLAGGGTGELFF. As DNA, the CDR3 is TGTGCCAGCAGTGAAGGGGAGACTCTAGCGGGAGGGGGCACCGGGGAGCTGTTTTTT.

In its sample, this clonotype was seen many times. This rearrangement joins TRBV2 to TRBJ1-1; 7 bases line up with TRBD1. Germline loops: CDR1 SNHLY, CDR2 FYNNEI. CDR3 length: 13 amino acids. The V gene end was trimmed by 7 bases and the J gene end by 3 bases; junction bases not matched to a gene: 5. This chain's CDR3 is CASNRDSYTEAFF. CDR3 nucleotide sequence: TGTGCCAGCAACAGGGACAGTTACACTGAAGCTTTCTTT.

This clonotype was seen ten or more times. V usage is TRBV18 and J usage is TRBJ1-2; maybe TRBD1 (5 bases). V lost 6 bases and J 0 bases, leaving 11 bases between the germline ends. CDR3 length: 14 residues. Germline V gives CDR1 KGHSH, CDR2 LQKENI. The CDR3 is CASSPRGTNYGYTF. The CDR3 DNA is TGTGCCAGCTCCCCGAGGGGCACTAACTATGGCTACACCTTC.

V and J are TRBV7-9 and TRBJ1-3, with D unresolved. Looked up from germline, CDR1 is SEHNR and CDR2 is FQNEAQ (reference sequence). Trimming left V 5 bases short and J 2 bases short, with 13 bases between. This CDR3 is 15 amino acids long. The CDR3 here is CASSQDPNTGNTIYF. The CDR3 region has the DNA TGTGCCAGCAGCCAGGACCCGAACACTGGAAACACCATATATTTT.